These T cell receptor beta chains were read from a single sample in a study of beta chain features in type 1 diabetes. Assay: immunoSEQ multiplex PCR; the TCRdb copy retains only in-frame clones and omits some. The table records 240,000 or so clones, approximately 15% of them present only once. Sequencing was carried out using naive CD4+ T cells from blood. These receptors originate from a young man with type 1 diabetes. Both conserved end residues are part of each CDR3. D genes are given only for firm matches. Where a row states a size, it is once, few, many or the class of an expanded clone; other rows omit it.

CDR3 protein: CASSPAEAGAWETQYF
CDR3 DNA: TGCGCCAGCAGCCCCGCCGAGGCAGGGGCCTGGGAGACCCAGTACTTC
J gene: TRBJ2-5
clone size: few
D gene: -
V gene: TRBV4-1

CDR3 protein: CASSWTGGTSNYGYTF
CDR3 DNA: TGTGCCAGCAGTTGGACAGGGGGTACGTCGAACTATGGCTACACCTTC
J gene: TRBJ1-2
clone size: -
D gene: TRBD1
V gene: TRBV6-5

CDR3 protein: CAWEPFSNYGYTF
CDR3 DNA: TGTGCCTGGGAGCCCTTCTCTAACTATGGCTACACCTTC
J gene: TRBJ1-2
clone size: -
D gene: -
V gene: TRBV30

CDR3 protein: CAWSRGRGGLFF
CDR3 DNA: TGTGCCTGGAGCCGAGGGAGGGGTGGGCTGTTTTTT
J gene: TRBJ2-2
clone size: few
D gene: TRBD2
V gene: TRBV30

CDR3 protein: CASSLDRAQGNTIYF
CDR3 DNA: TGTGCCAGCAGCTTGGACAGGGCTCAGGGAAACACCATATATTTT
J gene: TRBJ1-3
clone size: few
D gene: -
V gene: TRBV5-4

CDR3 protein: CASGANYGYTF
CDR3 DNA: TGTGCCAGTGGAGCTAACTATGGCTACACCTTC
J gene: TRBJ1-2
clone size: -
D gene: -
V gene: TRBV6-6

CDR3 protein: CAWSSSDTQYF
CDR3 DNA: TGTGCCTGGAGTTCCTCTGATACGCAGTATTTT
J gene: TRBJ2-3
clone size: few
D gene: -
V gene: TRBV30

CDR3 protein: CAISPSQETQYF
CDR3 DNA: TGTGCCATCAGTCCGTCCCAAGAGACCCAGTACTTC
J gene: TRBJ2-5
clone size: -
D gene: -
V gene: TRBV10-3

CDR3 protein: CASRYTDTQYF
CDR3 DNA: TGTGCCAGCAGGTACACAGATACGCAGTATTTT
J gene: TRBJ2-3
clone size: -
D gene: -
V gene: TRBV6-5

CDR3 protein: CASSAMRRQETQYF
CDR3 DNA: TGCGCCAGCAGCGCGATGCGCAGGCAAGAGACCCAGTACTTC
J gene: TRBJ2-5
clone size: -
D gene: -
V gene: TRBV5-1

CDR3 protein: CASSPGGTANTEAFF
CDR3 DNA: TGTGCCAGCTCACCCGGGGGAACAGCGAACACTGAAGCTTTCTTT
J gene: TRBJ1-1
clone size: -
D gene: -
V gene: TRBV18

CDR3 protein: CASSMGRPSFSLLNEQFF
CDR3 DNA: TGTGCCAGTAGTATGGGTAGGCCTAGCTTTTCGCTCCTTAATGAGCAGTTCTTC
J gene: TRBJ2-1
clone size: -
D gene: -
V gene: TRBV19

CDR3 protein: CAWSVVGRDSNQPQHF
CDR3 DNA: TGTGCCTGGAGTGTAGTGGGCAGGGATAGCAATCAGCCCCAGCATTTT
J gene: TRBJ1-5
clone size: -
D gene: -
V gene: TRBV30

CDR3 protein: CASSQDRGTENEKLFF
CDR3 DNA: TGCGCCAGCAGCCAAGATCGGGGAACAGAAAATGAAAAACTGTTTTTT
J gene: TRBJ1-4
clone size: -
D gene: -
V gene: TRBV4-1

CDR3 protein: CASSYGEPNTEAFF
CDR3 DNA: TGTGCCAGCAGTTACGGAGAACCGAACACTGAAGCTTTCTTT
J gene: TRBJ1-1
clone size: -
D gene: -
V gene: TRBV6-5

CDR3 protein: CASSESGPGANVLTF
CDR3 DNA: TGTGCCAGCAGTGAATCAGGGCCCGGGGCCAACGTCCTGACTTTC
J gene: TRBJ2-6
clone size: few
D gene: -
V gene: TRBV25-1

CDR3 protein: CASSLTGAKSYEQYF
CDR3 DNA: TGTGCCAGCAGCCTAACAGGGGCCAAATCCTACGAGCAGTACTTC
J gene: TRBJ2-7
clone size: -
D gene: TRBD1
V gene: TRBV7-8

CDR3 protein: CASSLDSGFMNTEAFF
CDR3 DNA: TGTGCCAGCAGCTTAGACTCGGGGTTCATGAACACTGAAGCTTTCTTT
J gene: TRBJ1-1
clone size: -
D gene: -
V gene: TRBV7-8

CDR3 protein: CASSEVQKQETQYF
CDR3 DNA: TGCGCCAGCAGTGAGGTCCAGAAACAAGAGACCCAGTACTTC
J gene: TRBJ2-5
clone size: few
D gene: -
V gene: TRBV10-2

CDR3 protein: CAISDLYDTEAFF
CDR3 DNA: TGTGCCATCAGTGACCTTTATGACACTGAAGCTTTCTTT
J gene: TRBJ1-1
clone size: -
D gene: -
V gene: TRBV10-3

CDR3 protein: CAWTPGGSETQYF
CDR3 DNA: TGTGCCTGGACCCCGGGAGGTTCGGAGACCCAGTACTTC
J gene: TRBJ2-5
clone size: few
D gene: TRBD2
V gene: TRBV30

CDR3 protein: CSVEGDTDTQYF
CDR3 DNA: TGCAGCGTTGAAGGAGACACAGATACGCAGTATTTT
J gene: TRBJ2-3
clone size: -
D gene: -
V gene: TRBV29-1

CDR3 protein: CASSPGQGGLDAYGYTF
CDR3 DNA: TGTGCCAGCTCACCCGGACAGGGGGGGTTGGATGCCTATGGCTACACCTTC
J gene: TRBJ1-2
clone size: -
D gene: TRBD1
V gene: TRBV18

CDR3 protein: CASSLGGLAGNEQFF
CDR3 DNA: TGTGCCAGCAGCTTGGGGGGACTAGCGGGAAACGAGCAGTTCTTC
J gene: TRBJ2-1
clone size: -
D gene: TRBD2
V gene: TRBV5-4

CDR3 protein: CASSARGGTTAFF
CDR3 DNA: TGTGCCAGCAGTGCCCGGGGGGGAACCACGGCTTTCTTT
J gene: TRBJ1-1
clone size: -
D gene: -
V gene: TRBV6-1

CDR3 protein: CASSHPDGEQYF
CDR3 DNA: TGCGCCAGCAGCCACCCAGACGGGGAGCAGTACTTC
J gene: TRBJ2-7
clone size: -
D gene: -
V gene: TRBV5-1

CDR3 protein: CASSPTRGPGTQYF
CDR3 DNA: TGTGCCAGCAGCCCGACTAGGGGGCCGGGGACCCAGTACTTC
J gene: TRBJ2-5
clone size: few
D gene: -
V gene: TRBV7-2

CDR3 protein: CASSVDLAGGPGEQFF
CDR3 DNA: TGTGCCAGCAGCGTAGATCTAGCGGGAGGGCCAGGGGAGCAGTTCTTC
J gene: TRBJ2-1
clone size: few
D gene: TRBD2
V gene: TRBV9

CDR3 protein: CASSSILPGQGSHEQYF
CDR3 DNA: TGTGCCAGCAGCTCCATCCTCCCGGGACAGGGGTCCCACGAGCAGTACTTC
J gene: TRBJ2-7
clone size: few
D gene: TRBD1
V gene: TRBV11-2

CDR3 protein: CASSIGHNSNQPQHF
CDR3 DNA: TGTGCCAGTAGTATAGGGCATAATAGCAATCAGCCCCAGCATTTT
J gene: TRBJ1-5
clone size: few
D gene: -
V gene: TRBV19